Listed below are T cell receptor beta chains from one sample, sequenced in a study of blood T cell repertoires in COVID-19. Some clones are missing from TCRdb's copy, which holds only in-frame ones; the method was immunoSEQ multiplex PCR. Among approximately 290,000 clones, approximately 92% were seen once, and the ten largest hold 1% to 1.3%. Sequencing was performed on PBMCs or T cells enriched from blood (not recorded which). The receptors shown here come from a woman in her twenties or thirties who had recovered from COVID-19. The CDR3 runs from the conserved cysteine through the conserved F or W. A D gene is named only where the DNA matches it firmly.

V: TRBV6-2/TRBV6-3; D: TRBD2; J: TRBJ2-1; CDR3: CASSFWIAGMNNEQFF
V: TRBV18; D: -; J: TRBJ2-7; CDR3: CASSPPERQVLEQYF
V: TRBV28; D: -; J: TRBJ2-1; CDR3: CASNRNQAGIFYNEQFF
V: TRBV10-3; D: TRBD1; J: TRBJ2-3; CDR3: CASKTGVADYTDTQYF
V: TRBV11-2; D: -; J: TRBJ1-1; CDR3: CASSPGGNTEAFF
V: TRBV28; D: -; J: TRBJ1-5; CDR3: CASRPRTGNQPQHF
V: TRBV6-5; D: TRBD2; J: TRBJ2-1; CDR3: CASSYGGRAYNEQFF
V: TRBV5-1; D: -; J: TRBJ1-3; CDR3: CASSWGLSGNTIYF
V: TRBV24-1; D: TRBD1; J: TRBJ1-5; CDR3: CATSGLEGAQPQHF
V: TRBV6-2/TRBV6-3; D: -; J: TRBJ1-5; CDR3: CASSIDNSNQPQHF
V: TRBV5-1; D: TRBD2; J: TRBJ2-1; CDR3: CASSLGGRPAYNEQFF
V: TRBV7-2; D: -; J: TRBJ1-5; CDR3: CASSLVGGRQPQHF
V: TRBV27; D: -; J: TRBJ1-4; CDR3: CASSLLGAPEKLFF
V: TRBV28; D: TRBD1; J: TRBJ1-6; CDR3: CASSLRTGGGVSSPLHF
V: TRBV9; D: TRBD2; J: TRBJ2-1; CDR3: CASSTGTSGAIYNEQFF
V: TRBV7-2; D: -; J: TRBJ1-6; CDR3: CASSLANNSPLHF
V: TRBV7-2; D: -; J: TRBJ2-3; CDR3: CASSLVSRTGHGDTQYF
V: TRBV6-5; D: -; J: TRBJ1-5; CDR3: CASGRGGNQPQHF
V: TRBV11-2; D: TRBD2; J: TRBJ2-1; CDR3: CASSPTGTSGGNEQFF
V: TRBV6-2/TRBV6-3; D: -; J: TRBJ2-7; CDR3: CASSYSNRTPSTEQYF
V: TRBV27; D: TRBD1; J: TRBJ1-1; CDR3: CASSLGRGRTEAFF
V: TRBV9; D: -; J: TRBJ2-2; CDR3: CASSVVESTGELFF
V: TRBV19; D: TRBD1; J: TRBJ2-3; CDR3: CASSRGTGLVEDTQYF
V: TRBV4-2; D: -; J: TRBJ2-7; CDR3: CASSQAPVGRDDSYEQYF
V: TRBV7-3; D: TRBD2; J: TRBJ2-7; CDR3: CASSLTSGNYEQYF
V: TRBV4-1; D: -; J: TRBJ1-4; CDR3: CASSLAPGEQKLFF
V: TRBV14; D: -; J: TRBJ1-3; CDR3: CASSRPTGSFSGNTIYF
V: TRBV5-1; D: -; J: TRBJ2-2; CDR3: CASMWGLKTANTGELFF
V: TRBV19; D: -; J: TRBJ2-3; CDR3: CASSISLSTDTQYF
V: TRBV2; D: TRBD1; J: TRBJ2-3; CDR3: CASVGQVSTDTQYF
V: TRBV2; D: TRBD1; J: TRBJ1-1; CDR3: CASSRTGKTEAFF
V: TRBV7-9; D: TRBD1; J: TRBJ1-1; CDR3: CASNMWGQLNTEAFF
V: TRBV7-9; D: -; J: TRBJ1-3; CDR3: CASSLGSDTIYF
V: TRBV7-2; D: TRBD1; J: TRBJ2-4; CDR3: CASSRDRDPKNIQYF
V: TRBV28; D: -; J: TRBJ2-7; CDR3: CASSLRAQGRDSLHEQYF
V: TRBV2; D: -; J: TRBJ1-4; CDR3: CASREDARAEKLFF
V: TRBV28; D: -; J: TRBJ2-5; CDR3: CASSLTGIGETQYF
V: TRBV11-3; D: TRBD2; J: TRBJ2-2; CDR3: CASSLGLFAGGPNTGELFF
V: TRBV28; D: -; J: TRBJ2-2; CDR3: CASSQTGKYNTGELFF
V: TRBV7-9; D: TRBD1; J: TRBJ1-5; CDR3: CASSLGTGGGNQPQHF
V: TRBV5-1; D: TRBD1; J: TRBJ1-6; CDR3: CASSLGQGARNSPLHF
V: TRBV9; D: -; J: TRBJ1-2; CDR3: CASSVGINRDPSSGYTF
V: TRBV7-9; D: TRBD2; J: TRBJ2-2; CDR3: CASTFLAGGGTGELFF
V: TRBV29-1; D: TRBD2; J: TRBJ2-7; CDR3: CSGSWAGGYEQYF
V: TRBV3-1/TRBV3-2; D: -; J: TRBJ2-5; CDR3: CASSSPTAAETQYF
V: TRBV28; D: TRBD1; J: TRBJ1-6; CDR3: CASSLGDRGNSPLHF
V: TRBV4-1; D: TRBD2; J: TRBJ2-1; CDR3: CASRSGSYNEQFF
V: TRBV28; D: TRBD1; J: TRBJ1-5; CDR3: CASSFGRGLGNGRNQPQHF
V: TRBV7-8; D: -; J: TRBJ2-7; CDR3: CASSLASLAGRSYEQYF
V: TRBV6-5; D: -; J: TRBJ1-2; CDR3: CASDHWARGYGYTF
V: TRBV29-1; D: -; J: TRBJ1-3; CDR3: CSVVRDSGNTIYF